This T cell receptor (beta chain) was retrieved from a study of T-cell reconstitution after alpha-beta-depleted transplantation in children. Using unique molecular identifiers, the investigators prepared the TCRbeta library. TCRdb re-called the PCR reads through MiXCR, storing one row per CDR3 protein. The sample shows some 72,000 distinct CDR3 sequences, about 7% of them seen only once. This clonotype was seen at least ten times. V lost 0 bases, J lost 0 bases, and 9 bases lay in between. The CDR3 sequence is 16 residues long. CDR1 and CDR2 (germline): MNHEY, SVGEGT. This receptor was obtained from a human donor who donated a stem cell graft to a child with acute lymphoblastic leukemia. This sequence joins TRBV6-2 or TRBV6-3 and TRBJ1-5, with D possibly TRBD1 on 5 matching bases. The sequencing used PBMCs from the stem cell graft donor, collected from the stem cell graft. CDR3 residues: CASSYSGTGSNQPQHF. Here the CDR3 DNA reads TGTGCCAGCAGTTACTCCGGGACGGGTAGCAATCAGCCCCAGCATTTT.